The clone carrying this T cell receptor beta chain was counted once. This sample was taken from a study of technical replicates of blood from several donors. Profiling relied on immunoSEQ multiplex PCR, and the TCRdb table lists in-frame clones only, not all of them. The sample shows tens of thousands of clones, 90% to 95% of them seen only once. CDR1 and CDR2 from the germline V gene are GTSNPN and SVGIG (reference sequence). This CDR3 contains 15 residues. The V and J ends lost 1 base and 8 bases respectively, with 17 bases between them. Sequencing was performed on T cells isolated from PBMCs. The gene calls are TRBV30 and TRBJ1-4, with no clear D. The clonotype was recovered from a human donor in good health. The CDR3 coding sequence is TGTGCCTGGAGTGGGTCCGCTGGCGGATTCGAAAAACTGTTTTTT. It encodes CAWSGSAGGFEKLFF.